This paragraph covers one TCR beta chain sequence. The data are from a study of blood T cell repertoires in COVID-19. Deletions cut 4 bases from V and 1 base from J, with 13 bases between. The CDR3 extends over 15 amino acids. In germline, CDR1 is LNHDA, CDR2 SQIVND (reference sequence). Only in-frame clones appear in the TCRdb table, and some are missing; sequencing was by immunoSEQ multiplex PCR. Among 300,000 to 400,000 clones, roughly 86% were seen once, and the ten largest hold 7.3%. The specimen sequenced was peripheral blood. This sequence joins TRBV19 and TRBJ2-5, with D perhaps TRBD2 (7 bases). The receptor's source is a woman in her 70s with COVID-19, enrolled during active disease. In nucleotides, the CDR3 is TGTGCCAGTAGTAGTTGGCGGGGGCCCCAAGAGACCCAGTACTTC. Its translation: CASSSWRGPQETQYF.